The 9 T cell receptor beta chains in this list originate from one sample, sequenced in a study of beta chain features in type 1 diabetes. The isolated RNA, all of it, was reverse transcribed, so expressed TCRB transcripts were what got sequenced. Data came from immunoSEQ multiplex PCR; TCRdb stores just in-frame clones and leaves some out. This sample has more than 350,000 clones, with roughly an eighth found just once. The sample consisted of naive CD4+ T cells from blood. The receptors come from a woman between 18 and 30 years old in good health.

The chain recombines TRBV7-2 with TRBJ1-1, with D tentatively TRBD1 (6 bases). V was cut by 5 bases and J by 1 base, with 14 bases left in between. The CDR3 totals 15 residues. Germline CDR1 is SGHTA and CDR2 is FQGNSA. CDR3 region: CASSPHRDWNTEAFF. DNA for the CDR3: TGTGCCAGCAGCCCGCACAGGGACTGGAACACTGAAGCTTTCTTT.

This chain connects TRBV5-4 to TRBJ2-5; perhaps D is TRBD1 or TRBD2 (7 bases each). This CDR3 is built from 14 residues. V lost 5 bases and J 6 bases, leaving 17 bases between the germline ends. Germline V lookup: CDR1 SGHNT, CDR2 YYREEE (reference sequence). The CDR3: CASSPGGAGKTQYF. The CDR3 nucleotides read TGTGCCAGCAGTCCAGGGGGGGCCGGGAAGACCCAGTACTTC.

The chain recombines TRBV19 with TRBJ2-5; D remains ambiguous. This CDR3 has 12 amino acids. Trimming took off 6 bases at V and 4 bases at J, with 9 bases between the two ends. The V gene's germline CDR1 is LNHDA and CDR2 SQIVND (reference sequence). In DNA, the CDR3 is TGTGCCAGTAGCACATTGGGAGAGACCCAGTACTTC. Protein product: CASSTLGETQYF. The variable domain in full, completed from reference TRBV19 and TRBJ2-5, reads DGGITQSPKYLFRKEGQNVTLSCEQNLNHDAMYWYRQDPGQGLRLIYYSQIVNDFQKGDIAEGYSVSREKKESFPLTVTSAQKNPTAFYLCASSTLGETQYFGPGTRLLVL.

The CDR3 is CASSSTGETIQYF. The CDR3, as DNA: TGTGCCAGCAGCTCTACTGGGGAGACCATTCAGTACTTC. The chain carries TRBV11-2 and TRBJ2-4; TRBD2 is a possible D gene (5 bases). The germline V and J ends were trimmed by 4 bases and 9 bases, with 13 bases remaining between them. The CDR3 contains 13 residues. Germline V gene lookup returns CDR1 SGHAT and CDR2 FQNNGV. Using reference TRBV11-2 and TRBJ2-4 for the parts outside the CDR3, the full variable domain is EAGVAQSPRYKIIEKRQSVAFWCNPISGHATLYWYQQILGQGPKLLIQFQNNGVVDDSQLPKDRFSAERLKGVDSTLKIQPAKLEDSAVYLCASSSTGETIQYFGAGTRLSVL.

This clone was seen a handful of times. The chain carries TRBV18 and TRBJ2-1; D may correspond to TRBD1 or TRBD2 (5 bases each). Trimming removed 3 bases at V and 4 bases at J, with 13 bases between. The germline gives CDR1 KGHSH, CDR2 LQKENI. This CDR3 contains 15 residues. The CDR3 DNA follows: TGTGCCAGCTCACCGGGGGTAGCAGTATACAATGAGCAGTTCTTC. It codes for CASSPGVAVYNEQFF.

In its sample, this clone was seen a few times. The CDR3 loop reads CASSLSSNQPQHF. For the CDR3, the DNA is TGTGCCAGCAGCTTATCCAGCAATCAGCCCCAGCATTTT. V is TRBV7-2 and J is TRBJ1-5; D is uncertain. This CDR3 spans 13 amino acids. CDR1 is SGHTA and CDR2 is FQGNSA in the germline V gene. V shed 2 bases and J shed 1 base, with 3 bases lying between them.

In this sample, this clone turned up a few times. The chain couples TRBV29-1 to TRBJ1-1; D is unresolved. Germline values: CDR1 SQVTM, CDR2 ANQGSEA. This CDR3 region has 12 residues. The V and J ends lost 3 bases and 5 bases respectively, with 10 bases between them. The CDR3 loop reads CSVERVGTEAFF. CDR3 bases: TGCAGCGTTGAGAGGGTAGGGACTGAAGCTTTCTTT. The variable domain in full, completed from reference TRBV29-1 and TRBJ1-1, reads SAVISQKPSRDICQRGTSLTIQCQVDSQVTMMFWYRQQPGQSLTLIATANQGSEATYESGFVIDKFPISRPNLTFSTLTVSNMSPEDSSIYLCSVERVGTEAFFGQGTRLTVV.

V usage is TRBV14 and J usage is TRBJ2-7, with D possibly matching TRBD1 (5 bases). CDR3 length: 13 amino acids. Trimming cost V 4 bases and J 6 bases, with 13 bases left between them. Per the germline V gene, CDR1 is SGHDN and CDR2 is FVKESK. CDR3 sequence: CASSRSRVGEQYV. CDR3 sequence (DNA): TGTGCCAGCAGCCGCTCCAGGGTCGGCGAGCAGTACGTC.

This clone turned up a few times. Within the sample, other DNA sequences also encode this same CDR3. The rearrangement joins TRBV7-2 to TRBJ2-1; D unresolved. CDR1 is SGHTA and CDR2 is FQGNSA in the germline V gene. There are 11 residues in the CDR3. The V gene lost 5 bases and the J gene lost 6 bases, with 5 bases spanning the gap. The CDR3 DNA reads TGTGCCAGCAGCCTTGTCAATGAGCAGTTCTTC. Its protein is CASSLVNEQFF.